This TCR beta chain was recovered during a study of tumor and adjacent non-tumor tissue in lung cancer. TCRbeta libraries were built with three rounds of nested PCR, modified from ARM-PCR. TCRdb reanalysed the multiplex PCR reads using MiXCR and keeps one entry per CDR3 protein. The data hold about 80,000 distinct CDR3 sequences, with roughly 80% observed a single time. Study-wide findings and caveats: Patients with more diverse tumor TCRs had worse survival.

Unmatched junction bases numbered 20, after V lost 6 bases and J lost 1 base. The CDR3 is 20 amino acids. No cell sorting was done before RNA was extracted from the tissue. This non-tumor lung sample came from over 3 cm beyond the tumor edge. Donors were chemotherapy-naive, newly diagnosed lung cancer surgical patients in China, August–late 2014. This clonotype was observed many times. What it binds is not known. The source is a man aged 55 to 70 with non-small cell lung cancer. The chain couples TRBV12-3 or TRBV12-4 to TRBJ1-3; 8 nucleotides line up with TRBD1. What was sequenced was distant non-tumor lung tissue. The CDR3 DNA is TGTGCCAGCAGCCACGTGAGATATAGGACAGGGAATGTTTCTGGAAACACCATATATTTT. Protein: CASSHVRYRTGNVSGNTIYF.